This TCR beta chain was sequenced during a study of blood T cells in healthy people across ages. Unmatched junction bases numbered 7, after V lost 8 bases and J lost 5 bases. Germline CDR1 reads LNHNV; CDR2 reads YYDKDF (reference sequence). The CDR3 is 14 amino acids. Using a J-beta primer mix together with a sample-barcoded 5' primer, a second PCR was run for roughly 6 to 11 cycles. TCRdb passed the 5' RACE reads through MiXCR, listing each CDR3 protein once. The table has about 540,000 distinct CDR3 sequences, under 30% seen once. A further study also used this sample, focusing on T cells of mothers and their children.

The clonotype comes from a boy younger than 18 in good health. The V call is TRBV15, the J call TRBJ2-1; 9 bases align to TRBD1. Sequenced: blood. Written as DNA, the CDR3 is TGTGCCACCTACGGACAGGGGTCCCACAATGAGCAGTTCTTC. This translates into CATYGQGSHNEQFF.